This TCR beta chain was obtained from a study of blood T cell repertoires in COVID-19. Across the study: COVID-19 samples, acute and convalescent, were from the United States, Italy and Spain. PBMCs, B-cell-depleted T cells, or T cells provided the cDNA or gDNA that made up the material.

The Seattle patients joined while their infection was active and were tracked longitudinally afterward. This clone was seen once. The CDR3 is 13 residues long. Germline lookup yields CDR1 SGHDN and CDR2 FVKESK. Trimming took 1 base from V and 2 from J, leaving 5 bases between them. Source study methods: Estimated nucleated cell counts came from reference gene primer amplification. Produced via immunoSEQ multiplex PCR; TCRdb's table is partial and in-frame only. The V and J calls and clone size come from that table; D and trimming were worked out from the DNA. This table has about 68,000 clones, 90% to 95% appearing once.

The receptor was derived from a man aged 35-49 years with COVID-19, enrolled during active disease. The sequencing input was peripheral blood. This rearrangement joins TRBV14 to TRBJ1-2; D unclear. The CDR3 DNA sequence: TGTGCCAGCAGCCAAGTTCTCAACTATGGCTACACCTTC. Protein sequence: CASSQVLNYGYTF.